This entry features one T cell receptor (beta chain) sequence. The sample belongs to a study of blood T cell repertoires in COVID-19. Study information: Samples taken during acute and convalescent COVID-19 were collected in the United States, Italy and Spain. Sources were T cells, B-cell-depleted T cells, or PBMCs; the material itself was cDNA or gDNA.

Germline loops: CDR1 MNHEY, CDR2 SMNVEV (reference sequence). V was trimmed by 4 bases and J by 4 bases, leaving 13 bases between them. This CDR3 spans 14 amino acids. Original methodology: Nucleated cell counts were estimated from reference gene primer amplification. Profiling relied on immunoSEQ multiplex PCR, and the TCRdb table lists in-frame clones only, not all of them. From that table come the V and J calls and clone size; the DNA was used to work out D and trimming. The sample holds more than 85,000 clones; more than 85% are singletons and the top ten take around 4%. Input material: peripheral blood. This clonotype was obtained from a man between 18 and 35 years old with acute or convalescent COVID-19. The gene calls are TRBV27 and TRBJ1-2, with D tentatively TRBD1 (5 bases). CDR3 region: CASSSGGTIYGYTF. In DNA form, the CDR3 reads TGTGCCAGCAGTTCAGGCGGGACTATCTATGGCTACACCTTC.